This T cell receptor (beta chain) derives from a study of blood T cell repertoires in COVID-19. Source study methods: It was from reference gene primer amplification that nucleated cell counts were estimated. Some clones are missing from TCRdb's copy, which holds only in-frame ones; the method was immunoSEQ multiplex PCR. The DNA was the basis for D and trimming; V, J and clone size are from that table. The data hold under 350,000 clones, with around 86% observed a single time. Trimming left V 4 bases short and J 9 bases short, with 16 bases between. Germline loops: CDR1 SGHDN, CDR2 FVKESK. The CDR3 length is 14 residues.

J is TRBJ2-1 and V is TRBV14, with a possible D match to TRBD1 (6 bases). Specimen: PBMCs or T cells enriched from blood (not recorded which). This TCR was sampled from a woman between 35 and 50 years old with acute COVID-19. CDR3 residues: CASSRQVSGIEQFF. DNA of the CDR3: TGTGCCAGCAGCCGACAGGTTAGTGGAATTGAGCAGTTCTTC.